This T cell receptor beta chain was retrieved from a study of cytomegalovirus exposure and HLA in healthy donors. The V gene lost 7 bases and the J gene lost 9 bases, with 21 bases spanning the gap. CDR3 length equals 14 residues. Germline values: CDR1 MNHNS, CDR2 SASEGT. The PCR contained 60 Vbeta and 13 Jbeta primers. The repertoire was sequenced with immunoSEQ multiplex PCR; TCRdb's copy has only in-frame clones and lacks some. The table includes over 150,000 clones, roughly 70% detected once. Points from the study as a whole: It was taken for granted in presence/absence analyses that sequencing depth across donors was roughly uniform.

Notes on this clone: Its antigen is unidentified.

Although they were nominally healthy when sampled, donors likely had unrecorded immune exposures. Sequencing was done on a sample of PBMCs. The chain joins TRBV6-1 to TRBJ1-2; the D is unclear. This receptor was taken from a middle-aged woman in good health and CMV-seropositive. CDR3 nucleotide sequence: TGTGCCAGCACCCCCGGGTTTCCTGGGAGCCGCTACACCTTC. Translated: CASTPGFPGSRYTF.